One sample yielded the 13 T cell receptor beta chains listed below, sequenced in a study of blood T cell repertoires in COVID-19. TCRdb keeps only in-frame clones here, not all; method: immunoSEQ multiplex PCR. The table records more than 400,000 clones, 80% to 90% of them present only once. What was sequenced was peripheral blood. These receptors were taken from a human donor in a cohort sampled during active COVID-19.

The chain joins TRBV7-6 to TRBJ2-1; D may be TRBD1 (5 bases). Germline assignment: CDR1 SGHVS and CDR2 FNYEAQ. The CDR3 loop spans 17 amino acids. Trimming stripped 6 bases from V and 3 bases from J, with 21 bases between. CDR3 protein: CASSRVGAPGGYNEQFF. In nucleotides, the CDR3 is TGTGCCAGCAGTAGAGTAGGGGCGCCAGGTGGCTACAATGAGCAGTTCTTC.

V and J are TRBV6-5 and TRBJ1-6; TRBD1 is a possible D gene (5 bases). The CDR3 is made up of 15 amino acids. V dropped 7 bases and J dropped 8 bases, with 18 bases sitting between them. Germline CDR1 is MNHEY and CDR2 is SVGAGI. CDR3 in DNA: TGTGCCAGCACCAAAAGGGGTACAAGGGATTCACCCCTCCACTTT. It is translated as CASTKRGTRDSPLHF.

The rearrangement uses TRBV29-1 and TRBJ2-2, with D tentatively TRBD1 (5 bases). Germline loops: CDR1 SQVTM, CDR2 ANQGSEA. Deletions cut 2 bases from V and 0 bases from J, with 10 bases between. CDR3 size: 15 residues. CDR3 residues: CSVERGSANTGELFF. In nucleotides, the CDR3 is TGCAGCGTTGAAAGGGGATCAGCGAACACCGGGGAGCTGTTTTTT.

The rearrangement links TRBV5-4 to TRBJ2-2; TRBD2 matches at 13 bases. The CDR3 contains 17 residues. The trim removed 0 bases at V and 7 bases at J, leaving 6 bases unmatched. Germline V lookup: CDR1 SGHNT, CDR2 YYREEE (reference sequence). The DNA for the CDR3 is TGTGCCAGCAGCTTGGGGGGACTAGCGGGACGGGTCGGGGAGCTGTTTTTT. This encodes CASSLGGLAGRVGELFF. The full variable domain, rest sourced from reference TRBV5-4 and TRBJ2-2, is ETGVTQSPTHLIKTRGQQVTLRCSSQSGHNTVSWYQQALGQGPQFIFQYYREEENGRGNFPPRFSGLQFPNYSSELNVNALELDDSALYLCASSLGGLAGRVGELFFGEGSRLTVL.

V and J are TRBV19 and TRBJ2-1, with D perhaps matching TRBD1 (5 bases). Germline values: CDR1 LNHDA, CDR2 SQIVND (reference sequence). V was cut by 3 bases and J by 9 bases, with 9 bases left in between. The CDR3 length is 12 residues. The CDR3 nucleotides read TGTGCCAGTAGTATTAGGGGCACTGAGCAGTTCTTC. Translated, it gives CASSIRGTEQFF.

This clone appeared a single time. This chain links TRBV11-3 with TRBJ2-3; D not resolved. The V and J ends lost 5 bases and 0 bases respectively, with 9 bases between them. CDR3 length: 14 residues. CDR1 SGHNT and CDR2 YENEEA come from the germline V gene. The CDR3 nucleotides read TGTGCCAGCAGCCTGGCTGCTAGCACAGATACGCAGTATTTT. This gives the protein CASSLAASTDTQYF.

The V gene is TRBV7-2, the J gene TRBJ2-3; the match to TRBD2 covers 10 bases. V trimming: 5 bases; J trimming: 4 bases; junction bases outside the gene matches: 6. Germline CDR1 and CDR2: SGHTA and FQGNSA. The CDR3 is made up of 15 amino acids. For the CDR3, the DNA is TGTGCCAGCAGCGCCCGAGCGGGAGGGCCAGATACGCAGTATTTT. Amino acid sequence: CASSARAGGPDTQYF. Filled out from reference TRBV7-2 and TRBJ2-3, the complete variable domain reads GAGVSQSPSNKVTEKGKDVELRCDPISGHTALYWYRQSLGQGLEFLIYFQGNSAPDKSGLPSDRFSAERTGGSVSTLTIQRTQQEDSAVYLCASSARAGGPDTQYFGPGTRLTVL.

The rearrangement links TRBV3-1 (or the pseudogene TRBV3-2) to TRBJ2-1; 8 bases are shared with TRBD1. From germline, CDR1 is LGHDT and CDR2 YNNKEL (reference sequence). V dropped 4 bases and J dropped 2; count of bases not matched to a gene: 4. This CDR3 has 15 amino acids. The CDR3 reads CASSLQGVAYNEQFF. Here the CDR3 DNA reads TGTGCCAGCAGCCTACAGGGGGTCGCCTACAATGAGCAGTTCTTC.

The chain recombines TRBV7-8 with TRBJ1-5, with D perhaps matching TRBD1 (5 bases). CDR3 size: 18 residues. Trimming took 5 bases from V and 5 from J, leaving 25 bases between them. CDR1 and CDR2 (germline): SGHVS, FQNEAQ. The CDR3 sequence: CASSPMPRVYKLDQPQHF. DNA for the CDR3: TGTGCCAGCAGCCCGATGCCCAGGGTTTATAAATTGGATCAGCCCCAGCATTTT.

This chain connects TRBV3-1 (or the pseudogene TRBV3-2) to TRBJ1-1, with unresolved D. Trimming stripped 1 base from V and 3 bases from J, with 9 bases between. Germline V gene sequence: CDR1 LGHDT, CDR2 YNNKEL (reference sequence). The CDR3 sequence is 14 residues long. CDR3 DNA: TGTGCCAGCAGCCAAGGGTCTCCGGACACTGAAGCTTTCTTT. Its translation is CASSQGSPDTEAFF.

CDR3 protein: CASSTTGVPGELFF. CDR3 nucleotides: TGTGCCAGCAGCACCACAGGGGTCCCCGGGGAGCTGTTTTTT. J is TRBJ2-2 and V is TRBV7-2, with 7 nucleotides matching TRBD1. Trimming removed 5 bases from V and 6 bases from J; junction bases left unmatched: 6. This CDR3 has 14 amino acids. Germline values: CDR1 SGHTA, CDR2 FQGNSA.

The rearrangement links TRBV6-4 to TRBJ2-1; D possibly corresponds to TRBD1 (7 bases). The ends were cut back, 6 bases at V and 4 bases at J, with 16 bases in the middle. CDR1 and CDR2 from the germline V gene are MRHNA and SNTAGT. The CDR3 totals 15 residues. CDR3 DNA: TGTGCCAGCAGCCACGAGGGGGCGGGGTACAATGAGCAGTTCTTC. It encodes CASSHEGAGYNEQFF.

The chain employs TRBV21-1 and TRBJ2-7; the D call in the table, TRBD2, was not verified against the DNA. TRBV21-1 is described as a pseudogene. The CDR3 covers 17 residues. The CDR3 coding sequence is TGTGCCAGCAGCAAAGAGGATAGCGGGAGAAGGACCTACGAGCAGTACTTC. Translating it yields CASSKEDSGRRTYEQYF.